The present T cell receptor beta chain was sequenced within a study of blood T cell repertoires in COVID-19. Germline V gives CDR1 LGHNA, CDR2 YSLEER. Losses at the gene ends were 3 bases for V and 5 bases for J; bases not matched to a gene: 10. The CDR3 covers 15 residues. Per the original methods: Reference gene primer amplification in the assay estimated nucleated cell counts. The repertoire was sequenced with immunoSEQ multiplex PCR; TCRdb's copy has only in-frame clones and lacks some. From that table come the V and J calls and clone size; the DNA was used to work out D and trimming. The sample contains about 130,000 clones, approximately 86% of which appear only once. What the recovered Cohort 3 donors had was two negative PCRs, clearance, or symptom resolution.

Sequences were obtained from PBMCs or T cells enriched from blood (not recorded which). This chain connects TRBV4-3 to TRBJ2-7, with 7 positions matching TRBD2. This TCR was sampled from a woman in her fifties or sixties who had recovered from COVID-19. The chain's CDR3 is CASSQGRVAQDEQYF. The CDR3 DNA follows: TGCGCCAGCAGCCAGGGGAGGGTGGCCCAAGACGAGCAGTACTTC.